The present T cell receptor (beta chain) was sequenced within a study of OX40 agonist ivuxolimab in advanced cancers. CDR1 and CDR2 from the germline V gene are KGHSH and LQKENI. V dropped 4 bases and J dropped 0 bases, with 16 bases sitting between them. The CDR3 contains 17 residues. The protocol was immunoSEQ multiplex PCR, while the TCRdb copy is restricted to in-frame clones and leaves out a portion. This sample has over 95,000 clones, with 70% to 90% found just once. The sample here was CD4+ or CD8+ T cells sorted from blood, taken in a trial of the OX40 agonist ivuxolimab. The TCR was taken from an adult with an advanced solid tumor such as melanoma, head and neck, liver or kidney cancer. This chain links TRBV18 with TRBJ1-3; TRBD1 is a possible D gene (5 bases). CDR3 coding DNA: TGTGCCAGCTCACTGCAGGGTACCCCTAACTCTGGAAACACCATATATTTT. It is translated as CASSLQGTPNSGNTIYF.